The clone carrying this T cell receptor (beta chain) was found once. Its matching antigen is unknown. The sequenced cases were selected for having the highest brain T cell transcript signatures. The data were obtained in a study of brain T cells in children with intractable seizures. Findings and limits, study-wide: Only CDR3 sequence similarity suggested viral specificity, without known HCMV serostatus. Absence of clones before surgery may stem from lower sequencing depth.

TCRdb keeps only in-frame clones here, not all; method: immunoSEQ multiplex PCR. Among 100,000 to 120,000 clones, 85% to 95% were seen once, and the ten largest hold roughly 4%. The TCR was taken from a boy in the first two years of life with hemimegalencephaly and intractable seizures. The sequenced sample was peripheral blood, obtained at surgery.

The CDR3 coding sequence is TGTGCCAGTAGTTTCAGGAGGGGCGTTGGCGGGGAGCTGTTTTTT. Translated, it gives CASSFRRGVGGELFF. The V gene is TRBV19, the J gene TRBJ2-2, with D possibly being TRBD2 (6 bases). In germline, CDR1 is LNHDA, CDR2 SQIVND (reference sequence). V gave up 5 bases and J gave up 7 bases, with 17 bases separating them. The CDR3 extends over 15 amino acids.